This T cell receptor beta chain was sequenced in a study of T-cell memory formation after mild COVID-19. This clonotype occurred a few times. TCRdb itself ran the 5' RACE reads through MiXCR, one entry per CDR3 protein. This table holds hundreds of thousands of distinct CDR3 sequences, approximately 15% found once. Trimming left V 1 base short and J 7 bases short, with 2 bases between. Germline values: CDR1 LGHNA, CDR2 YNFKEQ. CDR3 length equals 11 residues. Sequencing was done on a sample of PBMCs or a T cell subset sorted from them (not recorded which). This chain connects TRBV4-2 to TRBJ2-1; no clear D gene. The origin of this receptor is a man aged 18 to 29 who had mild COVID-19 (a few samples of this study predate the infection). Cell type and time point are not known. The CDR3 sequence is CASSQVNEQFF. CDR3 DNA: TGTGCCAGCAGCCAAGTGAATGAGCAGTTCTTC.